Shown below are 2 T cell receptor beta chains from a single sample sequenced in a study of control samples from healthy donors and cancer patients. Assay used: immunoSEQ multiplex PCR; TCRdb lists only in-frame clones, some missing. In the table there are some 140,000 clones, around nine tenths of which are singletons. The specimen was blood. These receptors came from a woman under 40 in good health.

The gene calls are TRBV6-6 and TRBJ1-1; 7 bases fit TRBD1. The ends lost 8 bases at V and 4 bases at J; junction bases unmatched: 13. Germline assignment: CDR1 MNHNY and CDR2 SVGAGI (reference sequence). The CDR3 is 15 residues long. The CDR3 DNA is TGTGCCAGCCAAAGGGACAGCCAAAGTACCACTGAAGCTTTCTTT. Protein sequence: CASQRDSQSTTEAFF.

The rearrangement uses TRBV6-6 and TRBJ2-3, with 9 nucleotides matching TRBD2. The CDR3 sequence is 15 residues long. Germline V gives CDR1 MNHNY, CDR2 SVGAGI (reference sequence). With 6 bases clipped from V and 2 bases from J, the junction kept 6 bases outside the gene matches. Here the CDR3 DNA reads TGTGCCAGCAGGCCCGCTAGCGGGGACACAGATACGCAGTATTTT. Residues: CASRPASGDTDTQYF.